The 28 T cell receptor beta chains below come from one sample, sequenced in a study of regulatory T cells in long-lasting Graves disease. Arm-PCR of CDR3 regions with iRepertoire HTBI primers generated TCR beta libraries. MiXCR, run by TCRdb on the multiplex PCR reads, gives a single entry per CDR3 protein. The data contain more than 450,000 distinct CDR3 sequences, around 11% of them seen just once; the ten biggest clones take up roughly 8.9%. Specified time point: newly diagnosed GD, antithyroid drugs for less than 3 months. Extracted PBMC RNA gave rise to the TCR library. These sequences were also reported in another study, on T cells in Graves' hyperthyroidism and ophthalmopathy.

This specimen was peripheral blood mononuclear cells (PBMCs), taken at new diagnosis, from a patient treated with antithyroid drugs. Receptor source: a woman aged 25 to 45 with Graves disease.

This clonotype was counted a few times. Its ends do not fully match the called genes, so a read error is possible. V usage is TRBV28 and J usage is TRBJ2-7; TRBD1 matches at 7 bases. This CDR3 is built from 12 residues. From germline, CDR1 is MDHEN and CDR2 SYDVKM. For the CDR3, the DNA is TGTGCCAGCAGCATGACAGGGAGCGAGCAGTATTTC. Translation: CASSMTGSEQYF.

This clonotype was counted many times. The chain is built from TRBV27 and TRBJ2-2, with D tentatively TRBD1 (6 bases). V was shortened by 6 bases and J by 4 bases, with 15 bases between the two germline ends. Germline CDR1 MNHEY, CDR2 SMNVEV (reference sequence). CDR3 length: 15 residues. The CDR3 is CASSPDRLLTGELFF. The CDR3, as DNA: TGTGCCAGCAGCCCAGACAGGTTACTCACCGGGGAGCTGTTTTTT.

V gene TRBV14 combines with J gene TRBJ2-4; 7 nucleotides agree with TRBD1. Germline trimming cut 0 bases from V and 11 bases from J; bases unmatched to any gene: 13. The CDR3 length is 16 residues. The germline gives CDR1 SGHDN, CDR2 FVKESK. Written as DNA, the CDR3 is TGTGCCAGCAGCCAAGATACAAATTTCAGACAGGGCCTTCAGTACTTC. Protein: CASSQDTNFRQGLQYF.

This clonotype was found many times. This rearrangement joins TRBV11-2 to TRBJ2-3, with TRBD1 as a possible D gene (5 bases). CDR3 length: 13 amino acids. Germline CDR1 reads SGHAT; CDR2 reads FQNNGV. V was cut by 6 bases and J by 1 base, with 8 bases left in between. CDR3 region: CASRVQGTDTQYF. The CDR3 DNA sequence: TGTGCCAGCAGGGTACAGGGCACAGATACGCAGTATTTT.

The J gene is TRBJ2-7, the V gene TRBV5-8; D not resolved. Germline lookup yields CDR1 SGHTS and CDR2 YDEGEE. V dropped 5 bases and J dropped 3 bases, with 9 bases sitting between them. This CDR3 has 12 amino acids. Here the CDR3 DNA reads TGTGCCAGCAGGCAGCCGGTCTACGAGCAGTACTTC. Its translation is CASRQPVYEQYF.

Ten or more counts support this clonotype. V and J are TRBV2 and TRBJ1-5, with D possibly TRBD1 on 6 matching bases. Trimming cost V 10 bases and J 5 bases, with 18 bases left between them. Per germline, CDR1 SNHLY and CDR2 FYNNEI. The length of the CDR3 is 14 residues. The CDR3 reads CATGETGHDQPQHF. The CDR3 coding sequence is TGTGCCACCGGAGAGACAGGTCACGATCAGCCCCAGCATTTT.

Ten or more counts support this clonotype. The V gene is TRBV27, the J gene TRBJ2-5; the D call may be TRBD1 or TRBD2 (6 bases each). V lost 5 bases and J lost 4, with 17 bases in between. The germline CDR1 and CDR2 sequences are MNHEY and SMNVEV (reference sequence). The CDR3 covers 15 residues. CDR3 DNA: TGTGCCAGCAGTGATAGGGGGGCGCGGGGAGAGACCCAGTACTTC. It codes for CASSDRGARGETQYF.

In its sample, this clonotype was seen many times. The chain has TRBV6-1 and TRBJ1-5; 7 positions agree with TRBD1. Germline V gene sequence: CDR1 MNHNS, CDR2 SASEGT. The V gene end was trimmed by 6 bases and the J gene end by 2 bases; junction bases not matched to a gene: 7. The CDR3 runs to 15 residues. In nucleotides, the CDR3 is TGTGCCAGCAGCCAGAACAGGGGTGGCAATCAGCCCCAGCATTTT. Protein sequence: CASSQNRGGNQPQHF.

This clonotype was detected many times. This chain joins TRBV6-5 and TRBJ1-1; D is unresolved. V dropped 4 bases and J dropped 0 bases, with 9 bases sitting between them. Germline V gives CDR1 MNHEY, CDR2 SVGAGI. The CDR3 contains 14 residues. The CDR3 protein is CASSSPPLNTEAFF. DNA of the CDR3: TGTGCCAGCAGTTCCCCCCCGTTGAACACTGAAGCTTTCTTT.

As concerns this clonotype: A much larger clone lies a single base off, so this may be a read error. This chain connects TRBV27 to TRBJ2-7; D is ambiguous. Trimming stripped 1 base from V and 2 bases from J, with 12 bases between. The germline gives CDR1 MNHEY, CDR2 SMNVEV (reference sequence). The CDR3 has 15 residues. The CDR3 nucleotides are TGTGCCAGCAGTTTATTGGCTTCCAGCACCTACGAGCAGTACTTC. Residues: CASSLLASSTYEQYF.

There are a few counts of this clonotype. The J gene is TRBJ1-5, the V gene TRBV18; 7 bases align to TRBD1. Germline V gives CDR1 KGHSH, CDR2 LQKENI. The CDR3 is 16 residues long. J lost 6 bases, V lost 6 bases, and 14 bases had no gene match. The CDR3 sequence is CASSPAGTETAQPQHF. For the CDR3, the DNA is TGTGCCAGCTCTCCAGCCGGGACAGAGACTGCTCAGCCCCAGCATTTT.

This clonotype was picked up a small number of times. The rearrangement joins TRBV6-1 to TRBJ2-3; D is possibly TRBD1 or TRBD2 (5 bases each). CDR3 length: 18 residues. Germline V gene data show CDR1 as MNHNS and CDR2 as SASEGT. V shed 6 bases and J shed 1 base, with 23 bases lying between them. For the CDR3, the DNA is TGTGCCAGCAGACAAACCCCCAGGACGGGGCCGGGCACAGATACGCAGTATTTT. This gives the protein CASRQTPRTGPGTDTQYF.

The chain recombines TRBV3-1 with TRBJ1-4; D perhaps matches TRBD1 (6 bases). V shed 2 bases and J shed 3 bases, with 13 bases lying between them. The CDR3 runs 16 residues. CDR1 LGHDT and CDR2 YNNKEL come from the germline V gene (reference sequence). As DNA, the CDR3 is TGTGCCAGCAGCCAAAATACAGGGAGCCCTAATGAAAAACTGTTTTTT. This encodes CASSQNTGSPNEKLFF. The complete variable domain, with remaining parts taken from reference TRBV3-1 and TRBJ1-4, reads DTAVSQTPKYLVTQMGNDKSIKCEQNLGHDTMYWYKQDSKKFLKIMFSYNNKELIINETVPNRFSPKSPDKAHLNLHINSLELGDSAVYFCASSQNTGSPNEKLFFGSGTQLSVL.

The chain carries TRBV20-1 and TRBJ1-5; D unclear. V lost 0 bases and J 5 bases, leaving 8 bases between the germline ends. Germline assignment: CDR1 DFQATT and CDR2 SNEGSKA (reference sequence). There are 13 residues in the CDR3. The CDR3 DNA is TGCAGTGCTAGAGAGGTTGGGGATCAGCCCCAGCATTTT. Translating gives CSAREVGDQPQHF.

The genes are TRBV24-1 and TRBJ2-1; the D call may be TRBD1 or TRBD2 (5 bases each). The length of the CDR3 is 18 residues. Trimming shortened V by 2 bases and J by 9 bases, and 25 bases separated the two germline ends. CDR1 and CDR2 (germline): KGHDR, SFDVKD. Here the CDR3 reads CATSDSRQPGPRPVEQFF. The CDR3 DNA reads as TGTGCCACCAGTGATTCGCGTCAACCGGGACCCAGGCCGGTTGAGCAGTTCTTC.

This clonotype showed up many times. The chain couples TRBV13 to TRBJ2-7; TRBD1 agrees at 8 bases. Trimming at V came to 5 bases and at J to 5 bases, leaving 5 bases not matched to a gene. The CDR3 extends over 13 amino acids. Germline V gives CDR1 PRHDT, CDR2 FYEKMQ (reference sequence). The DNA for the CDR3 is TGTGCCAGCAGCGAGGACAGGGTGAACGAGCAGTACTTC. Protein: CASSEDRVNEQYF. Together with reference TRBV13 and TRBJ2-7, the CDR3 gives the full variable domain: AAGVIQSPRHLIKEKRETATLKCYPIPRHDTVYWYQQGPGQDPQFLISFYEKMQSDKGSIPDRFSAQQFSDYHSELNMSSLELGDSALYFCASSEDRVNEQYFGPGTRLTVT.

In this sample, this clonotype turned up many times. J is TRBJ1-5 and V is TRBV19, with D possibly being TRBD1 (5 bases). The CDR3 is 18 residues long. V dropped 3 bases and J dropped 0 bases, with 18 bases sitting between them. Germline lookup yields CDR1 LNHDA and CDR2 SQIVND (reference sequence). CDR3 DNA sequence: TGTGCCAGTAGTATGTATTCGAGAGGGACCTATAGCAATCAGCCCCAGCATTTT. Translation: CASSMYSRGTYSNQPQHF.

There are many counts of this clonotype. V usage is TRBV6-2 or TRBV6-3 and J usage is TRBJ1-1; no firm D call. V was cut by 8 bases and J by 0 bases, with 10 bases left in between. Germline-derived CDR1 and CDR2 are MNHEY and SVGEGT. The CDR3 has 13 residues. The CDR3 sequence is CASVGMMNTEAFF. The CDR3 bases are TGTGCCAGCGTAGGGATGATGAACACTGAAGCTTTCTTT.

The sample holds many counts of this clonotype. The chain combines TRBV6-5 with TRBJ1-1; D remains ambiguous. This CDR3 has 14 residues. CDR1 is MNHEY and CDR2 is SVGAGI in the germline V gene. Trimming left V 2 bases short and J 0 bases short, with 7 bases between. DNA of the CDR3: TGTGCCAGCAGTTACGGGCAGCTGAACACTGAAGCTTTCTTT. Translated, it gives CASSYGQLNTEAFF.

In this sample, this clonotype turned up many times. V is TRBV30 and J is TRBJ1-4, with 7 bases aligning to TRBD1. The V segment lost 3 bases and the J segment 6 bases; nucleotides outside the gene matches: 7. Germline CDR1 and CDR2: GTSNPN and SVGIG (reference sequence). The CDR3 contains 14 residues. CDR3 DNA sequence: TGTGCCTGGAGGAAAGGGGGCGGGGATGAAAAACTGTTTTTT. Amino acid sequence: CAWRKGGGDEKLFF. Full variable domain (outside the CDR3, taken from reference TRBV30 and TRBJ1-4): SQTIHQWPATLVQPVGSPLSLECTVEGTSNPNLYWYRQAAGRGLQLLFYSVGIGQISSEVPQNLSASRPQDRQFILSSKKLLLSDSGFYLCAWRKGGGDEKLFFGSGTQLSVL.

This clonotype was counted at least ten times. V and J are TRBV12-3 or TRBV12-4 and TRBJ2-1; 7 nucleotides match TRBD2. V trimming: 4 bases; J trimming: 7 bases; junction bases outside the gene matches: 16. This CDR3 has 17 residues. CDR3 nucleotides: TGTGCCAGCAGTTCGCGAAGGGGCGGGAGTAACAGGAATGAGCAGTTCTTC. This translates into CASSSRRGGSNRNEQFF.

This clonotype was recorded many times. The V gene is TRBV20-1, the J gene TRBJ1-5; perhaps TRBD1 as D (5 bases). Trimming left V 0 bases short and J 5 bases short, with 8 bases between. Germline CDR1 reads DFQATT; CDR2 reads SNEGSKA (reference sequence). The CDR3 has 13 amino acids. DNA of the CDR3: TGCAGTGCTAGAGATCAAGGGGATCAGCCCCAGCATTTT. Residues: CSARDQGDQPQHF.

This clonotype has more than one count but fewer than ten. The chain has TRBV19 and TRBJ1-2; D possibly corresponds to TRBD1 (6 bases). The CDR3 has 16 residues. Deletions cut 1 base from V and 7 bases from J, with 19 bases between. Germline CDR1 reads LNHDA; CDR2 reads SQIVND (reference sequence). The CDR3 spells CASSIGNTGNIRGYTF. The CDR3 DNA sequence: TGTGCCAGTAGTATAGGAAATACAGGGAATATTCGTGGCTACACCTTC. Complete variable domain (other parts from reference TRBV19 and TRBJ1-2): DGGITQSPKYLFRKEGQNVTLSCEQNLNHDAMYWYRQDPGQGLRLIYYSQIVNDFQKGDIAEGYSVSREKKESFPLTVTSAQKNPTAFYLCASSIGNTGNIRGYTFGSGTRLTVV.

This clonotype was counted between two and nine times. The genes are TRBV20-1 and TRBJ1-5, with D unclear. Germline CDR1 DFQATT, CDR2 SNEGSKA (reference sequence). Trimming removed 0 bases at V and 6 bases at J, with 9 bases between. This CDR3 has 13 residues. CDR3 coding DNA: TGCAGTGCTAGAGATGCTTGGAGTCAGCCCCAGCATTTT. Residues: CSARDAWSQPQHF.

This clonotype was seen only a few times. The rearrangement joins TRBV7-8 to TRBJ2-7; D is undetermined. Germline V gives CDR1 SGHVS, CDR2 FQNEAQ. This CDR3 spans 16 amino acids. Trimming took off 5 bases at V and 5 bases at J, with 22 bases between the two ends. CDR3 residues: CASSPTRLGVRNEQYF. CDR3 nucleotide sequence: TGTGCCAGCAGCCCTACCCGTTTGGGTGTCCGGAACGAGCAGTACTTC.

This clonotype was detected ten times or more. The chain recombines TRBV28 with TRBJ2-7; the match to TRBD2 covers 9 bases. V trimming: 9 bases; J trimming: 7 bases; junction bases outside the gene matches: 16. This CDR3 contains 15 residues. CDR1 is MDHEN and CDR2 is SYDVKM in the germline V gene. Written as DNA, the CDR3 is TGTGCCAGTGGTGCTTGGAGGACTAGCGTAGTTGAGCAGTACTTC. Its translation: CASGAWRTSVVEQYF.

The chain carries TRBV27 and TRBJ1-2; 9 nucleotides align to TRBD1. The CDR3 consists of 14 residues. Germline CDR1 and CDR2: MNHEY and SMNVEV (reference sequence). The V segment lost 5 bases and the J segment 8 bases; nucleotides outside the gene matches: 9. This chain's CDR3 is CASSQTGGGAGYTF. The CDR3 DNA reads TGTGCCAGCAGTCAAACAGGGGGCGGTGCAGGCTACACCTTC.

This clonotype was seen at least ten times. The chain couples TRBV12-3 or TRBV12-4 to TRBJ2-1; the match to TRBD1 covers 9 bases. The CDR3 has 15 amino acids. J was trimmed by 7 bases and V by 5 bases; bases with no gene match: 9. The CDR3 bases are TGTGCCAGCAGTCGCGGACAGGGGACTACTAATGAGCAGTTCTTC. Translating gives CASSRGQGTTNEQFF.